Listed below are T cell receptor beta chains from one sample, sequenced in a study of blood T cell repertoires in COVID-19. Generated by immunoSEQ multiplex PCR, the TCRdb table keeps only in-frame clones and is missing some. The table shows 60,000 to 85,000 clones, with roughly 80% occurring only once. The sequencing input was peripheral blood. The source is a woman aged 60-70 years with acute or convalescent COVID-19. The CDR3 runs from the conserved cysteine through the conserved F or W. D genes are given only for firm matches. Some rows mark clone size as missing; the rest say once, few, many or name a class of expanded clone.

CDR3,DNA,size,D,J,V
CASSYGAYLNEQFF,TGTGCCAGCAGTTACGGGGCCTATCTCAATGAGCAGTTCTTC,-,-,TRBJ2-1,TRBV6-2/TRBV6-3
CATSDFAERETQYF,TGTGCCACCAGTGATTTCGCAGAAAGAGAGACCCAGTACTTC,-,-,TRBJ2-5,TRBV24-1
CASRRDREKRKLFF,TGTGCCAGCAGACGGGACAGGGAAAAACGAAAACTGTTTTTT,-,TRBD1,TRBJ1-4,TRBV6-5
CASSLEDRAWNEQFF,TGTGCCAGCAGCTTAGAGGACAGGGCTTGGAATGAGCAGTTCTTC,-,TRBD1,TRBJ2-1,TRBV7-6
CASSLVRTEAFF,TGTGCCAGCAGCTTAGTTCGCACTGAAGCTTTCTTT,few,-,TRBJ1-1,TRBV7-6
CASRPGQEMDEKLFF,TGTGCCAGCAGACCCGGACAGGAAATGGATGAAAAACTGTTTTTT,-,TRBD1,TRBJ1-4,TRBV5-6
CASSSGLAGGYNEQFF,TGTGCCAGCAGCTCGGGACTAGCGGGGGGGTACAATGAGCAGTTCTTC,-,TRBD2,TRBJ2-1,TRBV5-4
CASSRAGVTEAFF,TGCGCCAGCAGCCGGGCAGGGGTGACTGAAGCTTTCTTT,-,-,TRBJ1-1,TRBV4-3
CASSLPFYEQYF,TGTGCCAGCAGCCTTCCCTTCTACGAGCAGTACTTC,-,-,TRBJ2-7,TRBV7-2
CASSLEASFQETQYF,TGCGCCAGCAGCTTGGAGGCTAGCTTCCAAGAGACCCAGTACTTC,few,-,TRBJ2-5,TRBV5-1
CASSYREGYGYTF,TGTGCCAGTAGTTACAGGGAGGGCTATGGCTACACCTTC,many,-,TRBJ1-2,TRBV19
CASRWDRNTGELFF,TGTGCCAGCCGTTGGGACAGAAACACCGGGGAGCTGTTTTTT,-,TRBD1,TRBJ2-2,TRBV6-4
CASSYSSGGGQPQHF,TGTGCCAGCAGTTACTCTTCAGGGGGTGGACAGCCCCAGCATTTT,-,TRBD1,TRBJ1-5,TRBV6-5
CASSESGDREAFF,TGCGCCAGCAGTGAGTCAGGGGACAGGGAAGCTTTCTTT,once,TRBD1,TRBJ1-1,TRBV10-1
CAWNKQPGASPLHF,TGTGCCTGGAATAAGCAGCCAGGGGCATCACCCCTCCACTTT,-,-,TRBJ1-6,TRBV30
CASSLGQGANTGELFF,TGTGCCAGCAGCCTGGGACAGGGGGCGAACACCGGGGAGCTGTTTTTT,-,TRBD1,TRBJ2-2,TRBV11-3
CASSRGLAGGVGTDTQYF,TGCGCCAGCAGCCGGGGACTAGCGGGGGGTGTTGGCACAGATACGCAGTATTTT,-,TRBD2,TRBJ2-3,TRBV5-1
CASSYWPSGTGELFF,TGTGCCAGCAGTTACTGGCCCTCGGGCACCGGGGAGCTGTTTTTT,-,-,TRBJ2-2,TRBV6-2/TRBV6-3
CAISGGESNTEAFF,TGTGCCATCTCCGGGGGGGAGTCGAACACTGAAGCTTTCTTT,-,-,TRBJ1-1,TRBV10-3
CASSEGQGKNSPLHF,TGCGCCAGCAGCGAAGGACAGGGAAAAAATTCACCCCTCCACTTT,few,TRBD1,TRBJ1-6,TRBV5-1
CASSPRTANTEAFF,TGTGCCAGCAGCCCCCGGACAGCTAACACTGAAGCTTTCTTT,-,-,TRBJ1-1,TRBV7-2
CASSQAGATNYGYTF,TGCGCCAGCAGCCAGGCAGGGGCGACTAACTATGGCTACACCTTC,-,-,TRBJ1-2,TRBV4-1
CASSPTGREAFF,TGTGCCAGCAGCCCCACAGGGCGTGAAGCTTTCTTT,-,-,TRBJ1-1,TRBV3-1/TRBV3-2
CASSAGRSEQFF,TGCGCCAGCAGTGCAGGGAGGAGTGAGCAGTTCTTC,-,-,TRBJ2-1,TRBV10-1
CASSLVQGGETEAFF,TGTGCCAGCAGCTTAGTACAGGGGGGGGAAACTGAAGCTTTCTTT,-,TRBD1,TRBJ1-1,TRBV7-2